This T cell receptor (beta chain) was recovered during a study of T cells in severe cutaneous drug reactions. Findings and caveats of the study: Tolerant-control and healthy-donor PBMC lacked or rarely had the public CDR3 found in blisters.

To note about this clonotype: The antigen remains undetermined.

The iRepertoire multiplex PCR system with TCR subtype-specific primers built both bulk and single-cell libraries. Bulk TCR beta libraries came from multiplex PCR with V, D, J primers. Input for bulk TCR libraries: roughly 95-550 ng RNA per sample. TCRdb reprocessed the multiplex PCR reads and keeps a single row for each CDR3 protein, giving no DNA. This sample's table reports about 21,000 distinct CDR3 sequences. Per the germline V gene, CDR1 is MDHEN and CDR2 is SYDVKM. The CDR3 is 16 residues long. Sequenced patients had Stevens-Johnson syndrome or toxic epidermal necrolysis caused by carbamazepine.

The chain has TRBV28 and TRBJ1-3; the TCRdb call, TRBD1, lacks DNA for checking. The clonotype comes from a human donor with toxic epidermal necrolysis, a severe cutaneous drug reaction. Sequencing was done on a sample of PBMCs. CDR3 in amino acids: CASSTPEGRRGNTIYF.